Only a few counts were recorded for the clone carrying this T cell receptor beta chain. Its antigen is not known. This sample is part of a study of naive and memory T cell subsets. General study points: In naive cells, over 95% of TCR sequences were seen only once.

CD4 T cells were positively selected, then CD8 T cells from the CD4-negative fraction. Cells stained for CD3, CD4, CD8, CD45RA, CD27 and viability were sorted into four CD45RA/CD27 subsets. Both TRBC1 and TRBC2 were covered by a beta constant-region primer of two equimolar oligonucleotides. TCRdb itself ran the UMI-ligation and nested PCR reads through MiXCR, one entry per CDR3 protein. The table includes about 21,000 distinct CDR3 sequences, around 10% detected once. This CDR3 is built from 13 residues. CDR1 is MDHEN and CDR2 is SYDVKM in the germline V gene. Trimming pared 5 bases from V and 0 bases from J, leaving 5 bases between.

This TCR was recovered from a human donor in good health. What was sequenced was central memory CD8+ T cells from blood. The chain combines TRBV28 with TRBJ1-5; D may be TRBD1 (5 bases). CDR3 sequence: CASSDSSNQPQHF. The CDR3 region has the DNA TGTGCCAGCAGTGACAGTAGCAATCAGCCCCAGCATTTT.